The 26 T cell receptor beta chains below all came from one sample that was sequenced in a study of regulatory T cells in long-lasting Graves disease (dated by TCRdb to the early 2020s). The time point label here, explained by the study, means: persistent/refractory GD, antithyroid drugs over 5 years with positive TRAb. RNA was extracted from PBMCs in TRIzol for both TCR sequencing and RNA sequencing. Library construction relied on multiplex PCR. The instrument given in TCRdb is Illumina HiSeq 4000. TCR beta libraries were built with iRepertoire HTBI primers and Arm-PCR amplification of CDR3 regions. TCRdb passed the public sequencing reads through fastp at Q25 and MiXCR, retaining productive beta sequences. Each CDR3 protein appears once, grouped with its most common genes and DNA. In this sample the table shows 350,000 to 450,000 distinct CDR3 sequences, about 20% of which occur a single time. Under 25% of the sample belongs to the ten largest clones.

Sample: peripheral blood mononuclear cells (PBMCs), taken when the disease was refractory, from a patient treated with antithyroid drugs. The origin of the receptors is a female donor with Graves disease.

CDR3 region: CASSVGIDSYNSPLHF. The CDR3 coding sequence is TGTGCCAGCAGCGTCGGAATAGACTCCTATAATTCACCCCTCCACTTT. The chain uses TRBV3-1 and TRBJ1-6; D unclear. This CDR3 spans 16 amino acids. Between the trimmed V and J ends, which lost 5 bases and 0 bases, there was a span of 11 bases. In germline, CDR1 is LGHDT, CDR2 YNNKEL (reference sequence).

The chain has TRBV11-3 and TRBJ2-2, with 13 bases aligning to TRBD2. The germline CDR1 and CDR2 sequences are SGHNT and YENEEA. The J segment lost 3 bases and the V segment lost 5 bases, leaving 9 bases of the junction unmatched. The CDR3 loop spans 18 amino acids. As DNA, the CDR3 is TGTGCCAGCAGCAAGGGGACTAGCGGGATGGAGGACACCGGGGAGCTGTTTTTT. It translates to CASSKGTSGMEDTGELFF. The full variable domain, in which reference TRBV11-3 and TRBJ2-2 provide the parts outside the CDR3, is EAGVVQSPRYKIIEKKQPVAFWCNPISGHNTLYWYLQNLGQGPELLIRYENEEAVDDSQLPKDRFSAERLKGVDSTLKIQPAELGDSAVYLCASSKGTSGMEDTGELFFGEGSRLTVL.

This clonotype was observed many times. CDR3 sequence (DNA): TGTGCCAGCAGTTTTAACAGATGTAATTCACCCCTCCACTTT. Its protein product is CASSFNRCNSPLHF. This chain connects TRBV12-3 or TRBV12-4 to TRBJ1-6; no firm D call. This CDR3 region has 14 residues. Trimming removed 3 bases from V and 6 bases from J, with 9 bases in between.

This rearrangement joins TRBV24-1 to TRBJ2-7; 8 bases map to TRBD1. The J segment lost 3 bases and the V segment lost 4 bases, leaving 10 bases of the junction unmatched. CDR1 is KGHDR, CDR2 SFDVKD, per germline. This CDR3 has 16 amino acids. CDR3 bases: TGTGCCACCAGTGACCCCGGGACAGGTGACATCTACGAGCAGTACTTC. Protein sequence: CATSDPGTGDIYEQYF.

This clonotype was found many times. This chain joins TRBV7-2 and TRBJ2-7; perhaps TRBD1 as D (6 bases). V was pared by 5 bases and J by 1 base, with 15 bases between. This CDR3 contains 15 residues. Germline CDR1 reads SGHTA; CDR2 reads FQGNSA. The CDR3 here is CASSPGHIKSYEQYF. CDR3 in DNA: TGTGCCAGCAGCCCGGGACACATCAAGTCCTACGAGCAGTACTTC. Drawing the rest from reference TRBV7-2 and TRBJ2-7, the complete variable domain is GAGVSQSPSNKVTEKGKDVELRCDPISGHTALYWYRQSLGQGLEFLIYFQGNSAPDKSGLPSDRFSAERTGGSVSTLTIQRTQQEDSAVYLCASSPGHIKSYEQYFGPGTRLTVT.

This clonotype was seen at least ten times. The chain has TRBV2 and TRBJ2-7; 7 bases line up with TRBD1. This CDR3 region has 16 residues. Trimming cost V 1 base and J 0 bases; bases outside gene matches: 6. Germline lookup yields CDR1 SNHLY and CDR2 FYNNEI. The CDR3 DNA sequence: TGTGCCAGCAGTGAAGATTGGTCAGGGGGCTCCTACGAGCAGTACTTC. Its protein is CASSEDWSGGSYEQYF.

This clonotype came up many times. J is TRBJ2-7 and V is TRBV6-1, with a tentative D call TRBD1 (6 bases). Trimming left V 4 bases short and J 1 base short, with 11 bases between. CDR3 size: 14 residues. The germline gives CDR1 MNHNS, CDR2 SASEGT. CDR3 coding DNA: TGTGCCAGCAGTGCGGGCAGGGGTTCCTACGAGCAGTACTTC. It is translated as CASSAGRGSYEQYF.

The chain couples TRBV4-2 to TRBJ2-5, with 7 bases fitting TRBD1. This CDR3 has 15 residues. The V segment lost 2 bases and the J segment 7 bases; nucleotides outside the gene matches: 10. Germline V gene lookup returns CDR1 LGHNA and CDR2 YNFKEQ. The CDR3 spells CASSQIATGSGTQYF. In DNA form, the CDR3 reads TGTGCCAGCAGCCAAATTGCGACAGGGTCCGGGACCCAGTACTTC.

This clonotype was counted ten times or more. This chain joins TRBV10-3 and TRBJ2-5; D uncertain. CDR3 length equals 14 residues. V gave up 6 bases and J gave up 0 bases, with 11 bases separating them. Germline V lookup: CDR1 ENHRY, CDR2 SYGVKD. CDR3 in amino acids: CAIRLDPNQETQYF. CDR3 in DNA: TGTGCCATCAGACTCGACCCGAACCAAGAGACCCAGTACTTC.

Details on this clonotype: A single base separates this from a much larger clone, so it may be a read error. This chain connects TRBV15 to TRBJ2-5; no clear D gene. The CDR3 sequence is 13 residues long. V lost 4 bases to trimming and J lost 7 bases, with 13 bases between them. CDR1 and CDR2 from the germline V gene are LNHNV and YYDKDF (reference sequence). The CDR3 bases are TGTGCCACCAGCAAAGATCTTAGTGGGACCCAGTACTTC. It is translated as CATSKDLSGTQYF.

A few counts support this clonotype. The V and J genes are TRBV20-1 and TRBJ1-5; the D is unclear. There are 13 residues in the CDR3. Germline-derived CDR1 and CDR2 are DFQATT and SNEGSKA (reference sequence). Trimming pared 2 bases from V and 3 bases from J, leaving 8 bases between. Written as DNA, the CDR3 is TGCAGTGCTAGATCGCAGGACAATCAGCCCCAGCATTTT. It encodes CSARSQDNQPQHF.

The rearrangement uses TRBV11-2 and TRBJ2-7, with 14 bases lining up with TRBD2. Germline assignment: CDR1 SGHAT and CDR2 FQNNGV. V trimming: 6 bases; J trimming: 5 bases; junction bases outside the gene matches: 6. The CDR3 is made up of 15 amino acids. Here the CDR3 DNA reads TGTGCCAGCAGTTACCCGACTAGCGGGAGGGACGAGCAGTACTTC. Protein: CASSYPTSGRDEQYF.

This clonotype was observed many times. The chain carries TRBV2 and TRBJ2-7, with TRBD1 as a possible D gene (6 bases). V was pared by 6 bases and J by 9 bases, with 15 bases between. Germline V CDR1 and CDR2: SNHLY, FYNNEI. This CDR3 is built from 12 residues. The CDR3 loop reads CASRSSGVVQYF. CDR3 in DNA: TGTGCCAGCAGAAGCTCAGGGGTTGTGCAGTACTTC.

This clonotype was observed at least ten times. The chain uses TRBV18 and TRBJ1-2, with 7 bases that match TRBD1. Germline V gene data show CDR1 as KGHSH and CDR2 as LQKENI. The CDR3 totals 14 residues. The J segment lost 8 bases and the V segment lost 4 bases, leaving 10 bases of the junction unmatched. DNA of the CDR3: TGTGCCAGCTCACGATCCGGGACAGACGACGGCTACACCTTC. Translated, it gives CASSRSGTDDGYTF. Supplemented by reference TRBV18 and TRBJ1-2, the full variable domain reads NAGVMQNPRHLVRRRGQEARLRCSPMKGHSHVYWYRQLPEEGLKFMVYLQKENIIDESGMPKERFSAEFPKEGPSILRIQQVVRGDSAAYFCASSRSGTDDGYTFGSGTRLTVV.

The chain combines TRBV18 with TRBJ1-2; D possibly corresponds to TRBD1 (6 bases). From germline, CDR1 is KGHSH and CDR2 LQKENI. This CDR3 is 14 amino acids long. The V end was cut by 3 bases, the J end by 2 bases, with 10 bases between. CDR3 sequence reads: CASSPSGQNYGYTF. The CDR3 DNA reads TGTGCCAGCTCACCTTCTGGACAGAACTATGGCTACACCTTC.

This clonotype was counted only a few times. The rearrangement links TRBV27 to TRBJ2-5; 8 positions match TRBD1. The V gene's germline CDR1 is MNHEY and CDR2 SMNVEV (reference sequence). This CDR3 is built from 13 residues. J gave up 7 bases and V 5 bases, and 6 bases lay outside the gene matches. CDR3 in amino acids: CASSTGQGGTQYF. The CDR3, as DNA: TGTGCCAGCAGTACAGGACAGGGTGGGACCCAGTACTTC.

A few counts support this clonotype. The chain joins TRBV28 to TRBJ1-5; weak D call: TRBD1 (5 bases). Germline CDR1 reads MDHEN; CDR2 reads SYDVKM. This CDR3 has 16 residues. With 5 bases removed from V and 2 bases from J, the gap between germline ends came to 16 bases. CDR3 loop: CASSLTQGPGNQPQHF. CDR3 DNA: TGTGCCAGCAGTCTAACCCAGGGTCCAGGCAATCAGCCCCAGCATTTT. The variable domain in full, with the rest retrieved from reference TRBV28 and TRBJ1-5, is DVKVTQSSRYLVKRTGEKVFLECVQDMDHENMFWYRQDPGLGLRLIYFSYDVKMKEKGDIPEGYSVSREKKERFSLILESASTNQTSMYLCASSLTQGPGNQPQHFGDGTRLSIL.

Many counts were recorded for this clonotype. V and J are TRBV15 and TRBJ2-5; TRBD1 aligns across 7 bases. V trimming: 0 bases; J trimming: 1 base; junction bases outside the gene matches: 11. Germline V gives CDR1 LNHNV, CDR2 YYDKDF (reference sequence). The CDR3 length is 18 residues. The CDR3 spells CATSRDRSLGTVQETQYF. The CDR3 DNA reads as TGTGCCACCAGCAGAGATCGGTCGCTGGGGACAGTCCAAGAGACCCAGTACTTC.

This clonotype was observed a few times. This chain links TRBV6-2 or TRBV6-3 with TRBJ1-2; a weak D match, TRBD1 (5 bases). Germline CDR1 reads MNHEY; CDR2 reads SVGEGT. The CDR3 extends over 17 amino acids. Trimming took 8 bases from V and 2 from J, leaving 24 bases between them. The CDR3 DNA is TGTGCCAGCTCGGCATCTCCGCCCGGGGCCGTGAACTATGGCTACACCTTC. This gives the protein CASSASPPGAVNYGYTF.

This clonotype was counted only a few times. The rearrangement links TRBV7-8 to TRBJ1-5, with a possible D match to TRBD1 (5 bases). The germline CDR1 and CDR2 sequences are SGHVS and FQNEAQ. This CDR3 has 16 amino acids. V was trimmed by 5 bases and J by 0 bases, leaving 14 bases between them. The CDR3 is CASSQSRQRSNQPQHF. The CDR3 DNA sequence: TGTGCCAGCAGCCAATCCCGACAGCGTAGCAATCAGCCCCAGCATTTT.

This clonotype was counted at least ten times. The chain recombines TRBV12-3 or TRBV12-4 with TRBJ2-5; D not certain. The CDR3 is made up of 13 amino acids. V was pared by 3 bases and J by 4 bases, with 9 bases between. The CDR3 coding sequence is TGTGCCAGCAGTTTGAGGTGGGGAGAGACCCAGTACTTC. It encodes CASSLRWGETQYF.

V gene TRBV5-6 combines with J gene TRBJ2-7; a possible D gene is TRBD2 (5 bases). Germline values: CDR1 SGHDT, CDR2 YYEEEE. V was cut by 5 bases and J by 6 bases, with 12 bases left in between. This CDR3 has 12 residues. This chain's CDR3 is CASRLDEGEQYF. DNA for the CDR3: TGTGCCAGCAGACTGGACGAGGGCGAGCAGTACTTC.

Notes on this clonotype: This may arise from a read error, as a much more abundant clone is one base away. The chain links TRBV20-1 to TRBJ2-7; no clear D gene. The V end was cut by 8 bases, the J end by 0 bases, with 17 bases between. There are 14 residues in the CDR3. Germline V lookup: CDR1 DFQATT, CDR2 SNEGSKA (reference sequence). For the CDR3, the DNA is TGCAGTACTTCATGGGCTCGAAGCTCCTACGAGCAGTACTTC. This gives the protein CSTSWARSSYEQYF.

The rearrangement uses TRBV29-1 and TRBJ1-5; perhaps TRBD1 as D (6 bases). CDR3 length equals 17 residues. The germline gives CDR1 SQVTM, CDR2 ANQGSEA. The germline V and J ends were trimmed by 3 bases and 3 bases, with 21 bases remaining between them. CDR3 sequence: CSVDPPTTGGLNQPQHF. CDR3 DNA: TGCAGCGTTGATCCCCCCACAACCGGGGGCCTCAATCAGCCCCAGCATTTT.

This clonotype was recorded a few times. The chain carries TRBV11-3 and TRBJ2-2; tentative D call: TRBD2 (7 bases). The CDR3 spans 18 residues. The ends were cut back, 5 bases at V and 0 bases at J, with 19 bases in the middle. The germline V gene encodes CDR1 SGHNT and CDR2 YENEEA. The CDR3 region has the DNA TGTGCCAGCAGCATAACGGGAGCGGGACACTCGAACACCGGGGAGCTGTTTTTT. Amino acids: CASSITGAGHSNTGELFF.

About this clonotype: A much larger clone is a single base away; this may be a read error. A read error is likely, as this CDR3 ends without the conserved phenylalanine or tryptophan. The CDR3 is CASTWGGGMLETQYL. For the CDR3, the DNA is TGTGCCAGCACCTGGGGCGGGGGAATGTTAGAGACCCAGTACCTC. This chain uses TRBV7-9 with TRBJ2-5, with 7 positions matching TRBD2. Unmatched junction bases numbered 12, after V lost 7 bases and J lost 4 bases. Germline V gives CDR1 SEHNR, CDR2 FQNEAQ (reference sequence). This CDR3 has 15 residues.